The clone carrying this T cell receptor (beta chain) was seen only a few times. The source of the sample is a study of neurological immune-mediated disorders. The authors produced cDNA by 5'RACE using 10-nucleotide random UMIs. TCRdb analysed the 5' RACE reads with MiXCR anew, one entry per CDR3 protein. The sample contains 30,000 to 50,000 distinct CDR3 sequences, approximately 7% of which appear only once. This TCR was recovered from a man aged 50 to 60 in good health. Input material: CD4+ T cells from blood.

The CDR3 reads CASSFGGQETQYF. The CDR3 DNA is TGTGCCAGCAGTTTTGGGGGACAAGAGACCCAGTACTTC. The genes are TRBV28 and TRBJ2-5; D tentatively reads TRBD1 or TRBD2 (5 bases each). Germline loops: CDR1 MDHEN, CDR2 SYDVKM. This CDR3 contains 13 residues. Deletions cut 3 bases from V and 2 bases from J, with 7 bases between.